The 23 T cell receptor beta chains in this list originate from one sample, sequenced in a study of OX40 agonist ivuxolimab in advanced cancers. Assay used: immunoSEQ multiplex PCR; TCRdb lists only in-frame clones, some missing. Of about 48,000 clones in the sample, about 81% were seen once. This material consisted of CD4+ or CD8+ T cells sorted from blood, taken in a trial of the OX40 agonist ivuxolimab. These receptor sequences come from an adult with an advanced solid tumor such as melanoma, head and neck, liver or kidney cancer.

This clone was found a few times. J is TRBJ1-1 and V is TRBV10-2, with D perhaps matching TRBD1 (5 bases). Between the trimmed V and J ends, which lost 2 bases and 1 base, there was a span of 11 bases. The CDR3 has 15 amino acids. Germline CDR1 WSHSY, CDR2 SAAADI. DNA of the CDR3: TGCGCCAGCAGTGAGATGGTGGGGACGAACACTGAAGCTTTCTTT. Translating it yields CASSEMVGTNTEAFF.

This clone was observed a handful of times. This chain connects TRBV6-4 to TRBJ2-2; 9 positions agree with TRBD1. CDR1 is MRHNA and CDR2 is SNTAGT in the germline V gene. V gave up 6 bases and J gave up 2 bases; unmatched junction bases: 4. The CDR3 consists of 15 residues. CDR3 coding DNA: TGTGCCAGCAGCACGGGACAGGGTAACACCGGGGAGCTGTTTTTT. Translation: CASSTGQGNTGELFF.

This clone was counted once. V and J are TRBV19 and TRBJ2-3; tentative D call: TRBD1 (6 bases). CDR1 is LNHDA, CDR2 SQIVND, per germline (reference sequence). The CDR3 is 15 residues long. The germline V and J ends were trimmed by 0 bases and 3 bases, with 10 bases remaining between them. The CDR3 DNA follows: TGTGCCAGTAGTATAGACTCGGGACATACAGATACGCAGTATTTT. Translating gives CASSIDSGHTDTQYF.

Points on this clone: Other nucleotide sequences from this sample produce the same CDR3. The chain recombines TRBV5-1 with TRBJ1-2; no clear D gene. The V and J ends lost 0 bases and 2 bases respectively, with 8 bases between them. The CDR3 has 14 amino acids. CDR1 and CDR2 (germline): SGHRS, YFSETQ. The CDR3 DNA reads TGCGCCAGCAGCTTGGAAAGTCAGAACTATGGCTACACCTTC. Its protein product is CASSLESQNYGYTF.

V gene TRBV18 combines with J gene TRBJ2-3; weak D call: TRBD1 (6 bases). The CDR3 extends over 15 amino acids. Trimming shortened V by 0 bases and J by 4 bases, and 11 bases separated the two germline ends. In germline, CDR1 is KGHSH, CDR2 LQKENI. The CDR3 loop reads CASSPPEAGADTQYF. The DNA of the CDR3 is TGTGCCAGCTCACCACCGGAGGCAGGGGCAGATACGCAGTATTTT.

The chain has TRBV29-1 and TRBJ2-5, with no clear D. CDR1 SQVTM and CDR2 ANQGSEA come from the germline V gene. Deletions cut 8 bases from V and 5 bases from J, with 21 bases between. This CDR3 comprises 14 residues. CDR3 DNA: TGCAGCATCCCTCGTCCTGGTTTCAGGGAGACCCAGTACTTC. Amino acids: CSIPRPGFRETQYF. Full variable domain (outside the CDR3, taken from reference TRBV29-1 and TRBJ2-5): SAVISQKPSRDICQRGTSLTIQCQVDSQVTMMFWYRQQPGQSLTLIATANQGSEATYESGFVIDKFPISRPNLTFSTLTVSNMSPEDSSIYLCSIPRPGFRETQYFGPGTRLLVL.

This chain connects TRBV18 to TRBJ2-7; no clear D. V shed 2 bases and J shed 1 base, with 15 bases lying between them. The V gene's germline CDR1 is KGHSH and CDR2 LQKENI. This CDR3 has 16 residues. In DNA, the CDR3 is TGTGCCAGCTCACCAACCCGGGCCGGATCTTCCTACGAGCAGTACTTC. Its protein product is CASSPTRAGSSYEQYF.

The chain links TRBV9 to TRBJ1-2; D not certain. The CDR3 covers 13 residues. The germline CDR1 and CDR2 sequences are SGDLS and YYNGEE. Trimming stripped 0 bases from V and 4 bases from J, with 7 bases between. CDR3 DNA sequence: TGTGCCAGCAGCGTAGGAGGGCTCTATGGCTACACCTTC. As protein: CASSVGGLYGYTF.

The rearrangement joins TRBV19 to TRBJ2-7; TRBD2 aligns across 10 bases. After removal of 5 bases from V and 4 bases from J, the junction contained 2 bases not matched to a gene. The CDR3 runs to 13 residues. The germline V gene has CDR1 LNHDA and CDR2 SQIVND (reference sequence). CDR3 in DNA: TGTGCCAGTAGTGGACTAGCGGCATACGAGCAGTACTTC. Its translation: CASSGLAAYEQYF.

V and J are TRBV7-9 and TRBJ2-5; no clear D. The J call is in doubt because the DNA end fits TRBJ2-7 better. This CDR3 is 13 amino acids long. Germline V lookup: CDR1 SEHNR, CDR2 FQNEAQ (reference sequence). In DNA form, the CDR3 reads TGTGCCAGCAGCTTAGTTGGGTTACGCGAGCAGTACTTC. This gives the protein CASSLVGLREQYF.

The J gene is TRBJ1-1, the V gene TRBV4-3; D is unclear. There are 13 residues in the CDR3. Germline V gives CDR1 LGHNA, CDR2 YSLEER. Trimming left V 0 bases short and J 3 bases short, with 5 bases between. The CDR3 DNA follows: TGCGCCAGCAGCCAAGATCGGTACACTGAAGCTTTCTTT. Its translation: CASSQDRYTEAFF.

This chain connects TRBV10-3 to TRBJ2-7, with 12 bases fitting TRBD2. Germline V gene data show CDR1 as ENHRY and CDR2 as SYGVKD. The V and J ends lost 10 bases and 4 bases, in that order; junction bases with no gene match: 8. The CDR3 totals 14 residues. The CDR3 is CATTTSGGLYEQYF. CDR3 nucleotides: TGTGCCACCACGACTAGCGGGGGATTGTACGAGCAGTACTTC.

V and J are TRBV19 and TRBJ1-1; D is possibly TRBD1 (5 bases). Germline CDR1 is LNHDA and CDR2 is SQIVND (reference sequence). The CDR3 contains 13 residues. Between the trimmed V and J ends, which lost 3 bases and 4 bases, there was a span of 9 bases. The CDR3 spells CASSIGTLTEAFF. For the CDR3, the DNA is TGTGCCAGTAGTATCGGGACCCTCACTGAAGCTTTCTTT.

This clone showed up just once. The chain employs TRBV5-1 and TRBJ1-1, with TRBD1 as a possible D gene (5 bases). V was shortened by 3 bases and J by 1 base, with 13 bases between the two germline ends. From germline, CDR1 is SGHRS and CDR2 YFSETQ. The CDR3 has 15 residues. CDR3 DNA sequence: TGCGCCAGCAGCTATTCAGGGTTCCCGAACACTGAAGCTTTCTTT. This sequence encodes CASSYSGFPNTEAFF.

V usage is TRBV19 and J usage is TRBJ2-5; 10 bases are shared with TRBD1. CDR1 and CDR2 (germline): LNHDA, SQIVND (reference sequence). V lost 6 bases, J lost 4 bases, and 11 bases stayed unmatched. CDR3 length equals 16 residues. The CDR3 sequence is CASSPRTGGQIETQYF. The DNA for the CDR3 is TGTGCCAGTAGCCCACGGACAGGGGGACAGATAGAGACCCAGTACTTC. Full variable domain (rest looked up from reference TRBV19 and TRBJ2-5): DGGITQSPKYLFRKEGQNVTLSCEQNLNHDAMYWYRQDPGQGLRLIYYSQIVNDFQKGDIAEGYSVSREKKESFPLTVTSAQKNPTAFYLCASSPRTGGQIETQYFGPGTRLLVL.

V and J are TRBV9 and TRBJ2-3, with 8 nucleotides matching TRBD1. The CDR3 length is 13 residues. With V trimmed by 0 bases and J by 9 bases, 3 bases remained unmatched. The germline V gene encodes CDR1 SGDLS and CDR2 YYNGEE. Written as DNA, the CDR3 is TGTGCCAGCAGCGTAGGGTCAGGGGGCACGCAGTATTTT. This gives the protein CASSVGSGGTQYF. Full variable domain (missing parts from reference TRBV9 and TRBJ2-3): DSGVTQTPKHLITATGQRVTLRCSPRSGDLSVYWYQQSLDQGLQFLIQYYNGEERAKGNILERFSAQQFPDLHSELNLSSLELGDSALYFCASSVGSGGTQYFGPGTRLTVL.

The table lists this clone with a few counts. The rearrangement links TRBV28 to TRBJ2-3; no firm D call. CDR3 size: 11 residues. V was trimmed by 5 bases and J by 10 bases, leaving 10 bases between them. Looked up from germline, CDR1 is MDHEN and CDR2 is SYDVKM. CDR3 DNA: TGTGCCAGCAGTACTCAGAGTCCGCAGTATTTT. It specifies CASSTQSPQYF.

V usage is TRBV5-1 and J usage is TRBJ1-2, with D perhaps matching TRBD1 (5 bases). The CDR3 consists of 14 residues. Germline CDR1 reads SGHRS; CDR2 reads YFSETQ. Trimming removed 4 bases from V and 6 bases from J, with 16 bases in between. In nucleotides, the CDR3 is TGCGCCAGCAGCCTGAAGACAGAGTTTAATGGCTACACCTTC. Translated, it gives CASSLKTEFNGYTF.

The chain uses TRBV19 and TRBJ2-2, with 8 bases aligning to TRBD1. Trimming took 8 bases from V and 4 from J; bases not matched to a gene: 6. CDR3 length: 14 residues. Looked up from germline, CDR1 is LNHDA and CDR2 is SQIVND (reference sequence). CDR3 DNA sequence: TGTGCCAGTCGGACAGGGCGAGTCACCGGGGAGCTGTTTTTT. Translation gives CASRTGRVTGELFF. The full variable domain, its missing parts supplied by reference TRBV19 and TRBJ2-2, is DGGITQSPKYLFRKEGQNVTLSCEQNLNHDAMYWYRQDPGQGLRLIYYSQIVNDFQKGDIAEGYSVSREKKESFPLTVTSAQKNPTAFYLCASRTGRVTGELFFGEGSRLTVL.

The rearrangement links TRBV7-9 to TRBJ2-1; TRBD2 matches at 9 bases. This CDR3 spans 19 amino acids. The V segment lost 5 bases and the J segment 3 bases; nucleotides outside the gene matches: 17. The germline CDR1 and CDR2 sequences are SEHNR and FQNEAQ (reference sequence). CDR3 in amino acids: CASSLTLLRRAGGYNEQFF. The CDR3 bases are TGTGCCAGCAGCCTTACCTTACTCCGTCGAGCGGGGGGCTACAATGAGCAGTTCTTC.

The V call is TRBV7-6, the J call TRBJ2-7, with a tentative D call TRBD1 (5 bases). The CDR3 extends over 18 amino acids. The germline V gene has CDR1 SGHVS and CDR2 FNYEAQ. Trimming took off 1 base at V and 8 bases at J, with 27 bases between the two ends. The CDR3, as DNA: TGTGCCAGCAGCTTAGAGACAAGTGGGGCCGGACCACTGGGCAAGCAGTACTTC. Residues: CASSLETSGAGPLGKQYF.

The V call is TRBV7-9, the J call TRBJ2-3, with 9 bases that match TRBD2. J gave up 3 bases and V 1 base, and 2 bases lay outside the gene matches. The CDR3 is 15 residues long. Germline V lookup: CDR1 SEHNR, CDR2 FQNEAQ (reference sequence). CDR3 protein: CASSLGGLATDTQYF. CDR3 nucleotides: TGTGCCAGCAGCTTAGGGGGACTAGCTACAGATACGCAGTATTTT.

The V and J genes are TRBV11-2 and TRBJ2-7; no reliable D call. This CDR3 comprises 13 residues. Trimming stripped 1 base from V and 4 bases from J, with 8 bases between. Per germline, CDR1 SGHAT and CDR2 FQNNGV. The CDR3 nucleotides are TGTGCCAGCAGCTTAGCCATCTCATACGAGCAGTACTTC. This sequence encodes CASSLAISYEQYF.